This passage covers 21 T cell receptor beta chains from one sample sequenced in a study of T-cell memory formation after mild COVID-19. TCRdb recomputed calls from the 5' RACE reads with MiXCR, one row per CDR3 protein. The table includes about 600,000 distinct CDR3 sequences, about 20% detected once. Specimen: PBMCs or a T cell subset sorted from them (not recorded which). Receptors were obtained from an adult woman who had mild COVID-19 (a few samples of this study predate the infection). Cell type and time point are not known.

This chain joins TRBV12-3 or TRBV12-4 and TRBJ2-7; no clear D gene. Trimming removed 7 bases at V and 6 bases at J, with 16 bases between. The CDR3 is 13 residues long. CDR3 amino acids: CASTIMAVGEQYF. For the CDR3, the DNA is TGTGCCAGCACCATCATGGCCGTGGGCGAGCAGTACTTC.

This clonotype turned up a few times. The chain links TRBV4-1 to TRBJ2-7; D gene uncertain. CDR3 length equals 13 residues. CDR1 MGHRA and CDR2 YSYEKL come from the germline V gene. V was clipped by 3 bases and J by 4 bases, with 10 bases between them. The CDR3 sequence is CASSHTMDYEQYF. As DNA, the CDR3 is TGCGCCAGCAGCCACACAATGGATTACGAGCAGTACTTC.

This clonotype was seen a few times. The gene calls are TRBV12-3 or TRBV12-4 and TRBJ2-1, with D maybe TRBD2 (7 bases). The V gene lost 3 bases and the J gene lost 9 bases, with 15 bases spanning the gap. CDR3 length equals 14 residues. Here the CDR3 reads CASSLRGGSLEQFF. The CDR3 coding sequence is TGTGCCAGCAGTTTGAGGGGGGGGAGTCTTGAGCAGTTCTTC.

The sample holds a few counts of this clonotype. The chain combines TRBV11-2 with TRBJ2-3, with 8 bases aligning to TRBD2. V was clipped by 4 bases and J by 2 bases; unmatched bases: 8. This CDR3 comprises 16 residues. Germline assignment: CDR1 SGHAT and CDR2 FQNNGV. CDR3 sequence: CASSWGVAGFTDTQYF. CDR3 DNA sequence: TGTGCCAGCAGCTGGGGGGTAGCGGGGTTCACAGATACGCAGTATTTT.

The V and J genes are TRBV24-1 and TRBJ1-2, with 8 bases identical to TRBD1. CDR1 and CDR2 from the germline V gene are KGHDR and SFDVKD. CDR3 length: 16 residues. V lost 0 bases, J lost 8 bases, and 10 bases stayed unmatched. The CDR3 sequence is CATSDLGQGAQGGYTF. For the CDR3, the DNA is TGTGCCACCAGTGATTTGGGGCAGGGGGCGCAAGGAGGCTACACCTTC.

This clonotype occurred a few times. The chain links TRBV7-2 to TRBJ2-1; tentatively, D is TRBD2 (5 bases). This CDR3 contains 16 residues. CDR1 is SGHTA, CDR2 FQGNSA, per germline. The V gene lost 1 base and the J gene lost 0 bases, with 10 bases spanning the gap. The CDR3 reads CASSLGGVSSYNEQFF. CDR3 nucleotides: TGTGCCAGCAGCTTAGGGGGAGTGAGCTCCTACAATGAGCAGTTCTTC.

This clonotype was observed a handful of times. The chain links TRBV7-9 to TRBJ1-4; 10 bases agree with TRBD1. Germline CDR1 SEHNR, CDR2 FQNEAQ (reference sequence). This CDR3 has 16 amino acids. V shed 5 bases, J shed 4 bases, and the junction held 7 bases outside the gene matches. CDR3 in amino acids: CASSPRDRGLNEKLFF. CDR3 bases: TGTGCCAGCAGCCCCAGGGACAGGGGTCTTAATGAAAAACTGTTTTTT.

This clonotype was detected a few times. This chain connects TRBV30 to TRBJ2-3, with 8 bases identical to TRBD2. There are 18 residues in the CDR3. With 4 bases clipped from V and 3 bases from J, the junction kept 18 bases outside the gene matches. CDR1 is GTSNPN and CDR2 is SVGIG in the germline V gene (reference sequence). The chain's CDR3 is CAWTRSRTSLPGTDTQYF. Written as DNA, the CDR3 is TGTGCCTGGACTCGGTCCCGGACTAGCCTTCCTGGAACAGATACGCAGTATTTT.

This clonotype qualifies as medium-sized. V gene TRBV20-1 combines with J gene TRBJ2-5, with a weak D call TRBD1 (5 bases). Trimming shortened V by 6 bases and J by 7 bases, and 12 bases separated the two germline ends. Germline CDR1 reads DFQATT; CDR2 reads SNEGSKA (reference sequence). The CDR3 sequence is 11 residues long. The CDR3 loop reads CSAPAGRTQYF. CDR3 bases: TGCAGTGCCCCAGCAGGGCGGACCCAGTACTTC.

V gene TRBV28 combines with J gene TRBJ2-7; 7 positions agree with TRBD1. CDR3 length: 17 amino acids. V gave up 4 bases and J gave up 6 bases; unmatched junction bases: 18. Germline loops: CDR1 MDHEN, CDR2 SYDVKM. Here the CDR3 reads CASSSPQGQDGQSEQYF. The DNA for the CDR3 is TGTGCCAGCAGTTCCCCACAAGGACAGGATGGCCAAAGCGAGCAGTACTTC. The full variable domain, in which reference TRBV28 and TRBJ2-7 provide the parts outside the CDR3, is DVKVTQSSRYLVKRTGEKVFLECVQDMDHENMFWYRQDPGLGLRLIYFSYDVKMKEKGDIPEGYSVSREKKERFSLILESASTNQTSMYLCASSSPQGQDGQSEQYFGPGTRLTVT.

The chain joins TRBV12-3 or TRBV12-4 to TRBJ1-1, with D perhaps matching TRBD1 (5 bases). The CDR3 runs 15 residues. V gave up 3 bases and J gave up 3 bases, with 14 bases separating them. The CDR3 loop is CASSFMTVGDTEAFF. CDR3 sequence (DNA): TGTGCCAGCAGTTTTATGACAGTCGGGGACACTGAAGCTTTCTTT.

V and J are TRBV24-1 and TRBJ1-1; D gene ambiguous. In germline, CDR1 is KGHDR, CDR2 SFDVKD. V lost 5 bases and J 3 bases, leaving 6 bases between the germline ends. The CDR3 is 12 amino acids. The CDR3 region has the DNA TGTGCCACCAGTGTGGGAGACACTGAAGCTTTCTTT. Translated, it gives CATSVGDTEAFF.

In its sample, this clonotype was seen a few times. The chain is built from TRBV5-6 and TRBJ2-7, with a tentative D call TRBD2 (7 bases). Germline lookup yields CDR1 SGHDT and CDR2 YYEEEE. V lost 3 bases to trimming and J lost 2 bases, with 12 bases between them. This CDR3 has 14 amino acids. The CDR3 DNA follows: TGTGCCAGCAGCTCCGGGGGGCAGGCCTACGAGCAGTACTTC. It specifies CASSSGGQAYEQYF.

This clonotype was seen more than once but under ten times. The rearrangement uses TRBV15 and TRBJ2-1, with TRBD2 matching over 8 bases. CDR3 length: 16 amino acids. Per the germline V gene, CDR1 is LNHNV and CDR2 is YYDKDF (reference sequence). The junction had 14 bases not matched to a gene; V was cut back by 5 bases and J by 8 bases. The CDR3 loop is CATSQKGPGAGDEQFF. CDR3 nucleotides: TGTGCCACCAGCCAAAAGGGCCCGGGAGCGGGGGATGAGCAGTTCTTC.

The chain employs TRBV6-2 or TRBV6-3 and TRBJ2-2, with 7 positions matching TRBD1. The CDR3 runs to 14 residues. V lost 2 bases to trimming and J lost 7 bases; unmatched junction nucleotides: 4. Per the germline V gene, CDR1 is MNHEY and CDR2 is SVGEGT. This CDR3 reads CASSYGTALGELFF. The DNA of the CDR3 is TGTGCCAGCAGTTACGGGACAGCCCTCGGGGAGCTGTTTTTT.

CDR3: CASSSAGWVTEAFF. The CDR3 DNA reads as TGTGCCAGCAGCTCTGCGGGGTGGGTCACTGAAGCTTTCTTT. V usage is TRBV6-5 and J usage is TRBJ1-1; D is ambiguous. Trimming left V 6 bases short and J 4 bases short, with 15 bases between. CDR3 length: 14 residues. CDR1 and CDR2 from the germline V gene are MNHEY and SVGAGI.

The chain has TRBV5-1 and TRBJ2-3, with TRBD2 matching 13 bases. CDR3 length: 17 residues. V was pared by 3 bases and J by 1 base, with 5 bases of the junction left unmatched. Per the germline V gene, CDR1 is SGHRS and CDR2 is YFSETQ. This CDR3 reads CASSSRTSGSGTDTQYF. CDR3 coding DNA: TGCGCCAGCAGCTCCCGGACTAGCGGGAGTGGCACAGATACGCAGTATTTT.

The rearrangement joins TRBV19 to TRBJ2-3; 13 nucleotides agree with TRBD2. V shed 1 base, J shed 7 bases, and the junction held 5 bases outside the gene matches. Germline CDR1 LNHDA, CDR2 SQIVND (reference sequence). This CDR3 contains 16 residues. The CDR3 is CASSIARLAGGYTQYF. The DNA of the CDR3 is TGTGCCAGTAGTATAGCCCGACTAGCGGGGGGATATACGCAGTATTTT.

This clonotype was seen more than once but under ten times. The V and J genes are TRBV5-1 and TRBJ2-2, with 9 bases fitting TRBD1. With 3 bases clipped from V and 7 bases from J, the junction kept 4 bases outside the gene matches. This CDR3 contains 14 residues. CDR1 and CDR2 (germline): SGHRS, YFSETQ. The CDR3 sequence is CASSWDRVDGELFF. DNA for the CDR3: TGCGCCAGCAGCTGGGACAGGGTCGACGGGGAGCTGTTTTTT.

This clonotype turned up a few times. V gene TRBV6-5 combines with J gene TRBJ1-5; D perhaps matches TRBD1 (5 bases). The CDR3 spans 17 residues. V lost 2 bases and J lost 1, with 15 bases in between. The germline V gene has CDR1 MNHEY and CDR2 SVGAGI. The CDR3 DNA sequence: TGTGCCAGCAGTTACGGGATTCCCCAGGGCAGCAATCAGCCCCAGCATTTT. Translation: CASSYGIPQGSNQPQHF.

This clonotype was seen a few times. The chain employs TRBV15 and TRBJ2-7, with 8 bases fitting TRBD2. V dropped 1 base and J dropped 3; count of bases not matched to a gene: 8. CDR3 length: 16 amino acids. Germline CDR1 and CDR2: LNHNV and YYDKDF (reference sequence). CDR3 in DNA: TGTGCCACCAGCAGAGGATCGGCTAGCGGGTTCTACGAGCAGTACTTC. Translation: CATSRGSASGFYEQYF.